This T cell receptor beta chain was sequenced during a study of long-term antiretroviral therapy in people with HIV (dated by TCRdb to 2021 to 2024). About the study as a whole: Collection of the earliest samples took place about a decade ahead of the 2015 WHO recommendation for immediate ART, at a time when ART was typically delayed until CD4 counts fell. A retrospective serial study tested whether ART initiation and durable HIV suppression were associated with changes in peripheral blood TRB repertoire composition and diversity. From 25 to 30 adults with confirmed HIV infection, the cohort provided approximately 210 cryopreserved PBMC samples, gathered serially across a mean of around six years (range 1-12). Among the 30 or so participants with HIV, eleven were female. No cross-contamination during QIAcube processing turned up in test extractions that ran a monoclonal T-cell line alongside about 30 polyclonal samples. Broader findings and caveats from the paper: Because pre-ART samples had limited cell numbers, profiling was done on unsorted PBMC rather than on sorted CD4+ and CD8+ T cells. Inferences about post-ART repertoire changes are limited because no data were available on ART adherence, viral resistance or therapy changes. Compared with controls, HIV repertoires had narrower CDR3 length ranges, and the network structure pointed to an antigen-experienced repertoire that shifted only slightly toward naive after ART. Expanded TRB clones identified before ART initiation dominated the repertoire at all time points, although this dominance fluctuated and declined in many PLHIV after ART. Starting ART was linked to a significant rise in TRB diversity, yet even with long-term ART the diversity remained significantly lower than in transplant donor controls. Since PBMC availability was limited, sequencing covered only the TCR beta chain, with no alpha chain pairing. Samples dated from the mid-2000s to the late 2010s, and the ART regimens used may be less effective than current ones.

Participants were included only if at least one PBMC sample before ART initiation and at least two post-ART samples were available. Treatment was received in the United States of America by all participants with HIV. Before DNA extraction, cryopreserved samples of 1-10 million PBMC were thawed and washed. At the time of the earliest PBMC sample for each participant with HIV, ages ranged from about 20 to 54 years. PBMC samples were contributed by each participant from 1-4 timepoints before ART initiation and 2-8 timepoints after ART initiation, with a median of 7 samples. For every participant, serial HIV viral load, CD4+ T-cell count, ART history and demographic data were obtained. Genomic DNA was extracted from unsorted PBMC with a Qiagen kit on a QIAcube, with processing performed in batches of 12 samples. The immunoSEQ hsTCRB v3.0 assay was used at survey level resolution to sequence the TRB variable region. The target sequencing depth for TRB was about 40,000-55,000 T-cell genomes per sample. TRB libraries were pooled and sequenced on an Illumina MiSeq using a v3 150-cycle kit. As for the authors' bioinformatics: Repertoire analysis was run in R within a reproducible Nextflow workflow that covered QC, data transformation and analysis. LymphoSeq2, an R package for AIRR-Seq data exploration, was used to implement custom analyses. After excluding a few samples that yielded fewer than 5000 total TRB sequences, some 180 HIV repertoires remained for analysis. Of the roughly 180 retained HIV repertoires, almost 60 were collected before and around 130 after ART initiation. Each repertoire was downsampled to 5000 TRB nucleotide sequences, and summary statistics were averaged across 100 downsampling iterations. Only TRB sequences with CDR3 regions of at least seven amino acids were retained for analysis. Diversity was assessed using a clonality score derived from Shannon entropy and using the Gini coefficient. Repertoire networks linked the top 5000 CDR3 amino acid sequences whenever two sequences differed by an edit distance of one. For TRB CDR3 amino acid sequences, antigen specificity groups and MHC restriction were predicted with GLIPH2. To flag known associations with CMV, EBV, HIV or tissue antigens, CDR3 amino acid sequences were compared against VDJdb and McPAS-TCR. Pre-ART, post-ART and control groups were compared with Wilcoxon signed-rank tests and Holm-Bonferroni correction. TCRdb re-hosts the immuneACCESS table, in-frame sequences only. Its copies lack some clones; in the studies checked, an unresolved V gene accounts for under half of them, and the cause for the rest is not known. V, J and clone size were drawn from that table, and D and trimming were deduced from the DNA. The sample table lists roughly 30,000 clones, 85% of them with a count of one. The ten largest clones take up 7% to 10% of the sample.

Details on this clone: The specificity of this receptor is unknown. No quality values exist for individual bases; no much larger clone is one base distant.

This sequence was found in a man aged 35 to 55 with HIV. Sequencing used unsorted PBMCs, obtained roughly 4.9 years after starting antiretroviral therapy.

In nucleotide form, the sequence is TGTGCCAGCAGCTTATTCGGCCGGGTCGAAGCTTTCTTT. This is translated as CASSLFGRVEAFF. The V gene is TRBV7-8 and the J gene is TRBJ1-1, with the D segment identity uncertain. The CDR3 sequence holds 13 residues, the cysteine and phenylalanine included. The sequence is cut down to CDR3 DNA, 39 bases in frame from base 1. V and J lose 2 bases and 8 bases, and a span of 12 bases separates them. CDR1 SGHVS and CDR2 FQNEAQ were looked up in the germline V gene.